This entry lists 23 T cell receptor beta chains sequenced from one sample in a study of neurological immune-mediated disorders. TCRdb reanalysed the 5' RACE reads using MiXCR and keeps one entry per CDR3 protein. Of some 15,000 distinct CDR3 sequences in the sample, 3.5% were seen once. Sequenced: CD8+ T cells from blood. The receptors originated from a woman in her forties in good health.

This clonotype was seen ten or more times. V and J are TRBV12-3 or TRBV12-4 and TRBJ1-1; the match to TRBD1 covers 9 bases. The CDR3 spans 13 residues. The ends lost 4 bases at V and 3 bases at J; junction bases unmatched: 0. CDR3 sequence: CASSWDRDTEAFF. In DNA form, the CDR3 reads TGTGCCAGCAGTTGGGACAGGGACACTGAAGCTTTCTTT.

The sample holds many counts of this clonotype. The chain links TRBV6-2 or TRBV6-3 to TRBJ2-2, with 7 positions matching TRBD2. CDR3 length: 15 residues. V trimming: 6 bases; J trimming: 0 bases; junction bases outside the gene matches: 4. Germline V CDR1 and CDR2: MNHEY, SVGEGT. The CDR3 sequence: CASSWDYPNTGELFF. In DNA, the CDR3 is TGTGCCAGCAGCTGGGACTATCCGAACACCGGGGAGCTGTTTTTT.

This clonotype was detected ten times or more. This chain links TRBV27 with TRBJ2-7, with TRBD2 identical over 8 bases. The CDR3 is 16 amino acids. The germline gives CDR1 MNHEY, CDR2 SMNVEV (reference sequence). V was pared by 3 bases and J by 1 base, with 8 bases of the junction left unmatched. The CDR3 loop is CASSFLRTSYSYEQYF. CDR3 DNA sequence: TGTGCCAGCAGTTTTCTAAGGACTAGCTATTCCTACGAGCAGTACTTC.

This clonotype was observed many times. The chain couples TRBV3-1 to TRBJ2-3; no reliable D call. Trimming took 0 bases from V and 5 from J, leaving 15 bases between them. The CDR3 has 16 amino acids. Germline CDR1 and CDR2: LGHDT and YNNKEL (reference sequence). CDR3 loop: CASSQDLPAGLDTQYF. The CDR3 DNA reads as TGTGCCAGCAGCCAAGATTTGCCAGCCGGCTTAGATACGCAGTATTTT.

The sample holds many counts of this clonotype. The V and J genes are TRBV6-5 and TRBJ1-1; TRBD1 is a possible D gene (5 bases). CDR1 and CDR2 (germline): MNHEY, SVGAGI. Trimming took 8 bases from V and 2 from J, leaving 15 bases between them. The CDR3 runs to 14 residues. CDR3 residues: CASGEQDLNTEAFF. The CDR3 nucleotides are TGTGCCAGCGGGGAACAGGACCTTAACACTGAAGCTTTCTTT.

By its share, this clonotype is medium-sized (0.01 to 0.1%). V is TRBV29-1 and J is TRBJ2-2, with 8 bases matching TRBD2. Looked up from germline, CDR1 is SQVTM and CDR2 is ANQGSEA. This CDR3 is built from 16 residues. V lost 6 bases and J lost 6; bases outside the gene matches: 15. CDR3 in amino acids: CSVRGLADRTAGELFF. In DNA form, the CDR3 reads TGCAGCGTGAGAGGACTAGCAGACAGAACCGCCGGGGAGCTGTTTTTT.

This clonotype was found many times. The rearrangement joins TRBV4-3 to TRBJ2-1; 8 nucleotides match TRBD2. The length of the CDR3 is 18 residues. Germline values: CDR1 LGHNA, CDR2 YSLEER. J gave up 6 bases and V 3 bases, and 16 bases lay outside the gene matches. The CDR3: CASSHRLARDYVGNEQFF. The CDR3 DNA follows: TGCGCCAGCAGCCACAGACTAGCGAGAGACTATGTTGGCAATGAGCAGTTCTTC.

With respect to this clonotype: A much larger clone differs from this one at a single base, so this may be a read error. The chain recombines TRBV7-9 with TRBJ2-7, with a weak D call TRBD2 (6 bases). The germline V gene has CDR1 SEHNR and CDR2 FQNEAQ (reference sequence). CDR3 length equals 14 residues. CDR3 nucleotides: TGTGCCAGCAGCTCATCTAGCGTCGGGTACGAGAAGTACTTC. Its translation: CASSSSSVGYEKYF.

This clonotype occurred many times. This rearrangement joins TRBV28 to TRBJ2-3; 9 nucleotides align to TRBD2. CDR3 length equals 17 residues. Germline CDR1 is MDHEN and CDR2 is SYDVKM. J gave up 1 base and V 2 bases, and 7 bases lay outside the gene matches. The CDR3 nucleotides are TGTGCCAGCAGTTTAAAGATAGCGGGAGCCGGCACAGATACGCAGTATTTT. It translates to CASSLKIAGAGTDTQYF.

This clonotype was detected ten times or more. The chain joins TRBV19 to TRBJ2-1; 12 positions agree with TRBD2. Germline V lookup: CDR1 LNHDA, CDR2 SQIVND (reference sequence). The CDR3 loop spans 15 amino acids. V gave up 3 bases and J gave up 4 bases; unmatched junction bases: 1. CDR3 nucleotides: TGTGCCAGTAGTATGACTAGCGGGAGTTACAATGAGCAGTTCTTC. It encodes CASSMTSGSYNEQFF.

This clonotype came up many times. The chain combines TRBV9 with TRBJ1-2, with D hard to call. Germline lookup yields CDR1 SGDLS and CDR2 YYNGEE. The CDR3 sequence is 16 residues long. Deletions cut 0 bases from V and 1 base from J, with 13 bases between. CDR3 DNA: TGTGCCAGCAGCGTAGCCTTCGAGGGCCTTAACTATGGCTACACCTTC. Translation: CASSVAFEGLNYGYTF.

This clonotype was detected ten times or more. The chain couples TRBV25-1 to TRBJ1-1; the D is unclear. With 10 bases removed from V and 10 bases from J, the gap between germline ends came to 25 bases. Germline loops: CDR1 MGHDK, CDR2 SYGVNS. The CDR3 extends over 14 amino acids. The CDR3: CATRAATELTGAFF. The CDR3 nucleotides read TGTGCCACTAGAGCTGCGACGGAGCTTACGGGAGCTTTCTTT.

This clonotype occurred many times. The CDR3 here is CASIPGGAGIQYF. The CDR3 DNA follows: TGTGCCAGTATACCTGGGGGAGCTGGCATTCAGTACTTC. V is TRBV28 and J is TRBJ2-4; D may correspond to TRBD1 or TRBD2 (5 bases each). Looked up from germline, CDR1 is MDHEN and CDR2 is SYDVKM. Trimming took off 9 bases at V and 9 bases at J, with 18 bases between the two ends. The CDR3 is 13 residues long.

The table lists this clonotype with many counts. The chain employs TRBV7-2 and TRBJ2-2; perhaps TRBD2 as D (6 bases). The germline V gene has CDR1 SGHTA and CDR2 FQGNSA. The CDR3 is made up of 13 amino acids. The V end was cut by 3 bases, the J end by 4 bases, with 6 bases between. The CDR3 nucleotides are TGTGCCAGCAGCTTTAGCGGCACCGGGGAGCTGTTTTTT. It encodes CASSFSGTGELFF.

This clonotype has at least ten counts. This chain uses TRBV11-2 with TRBJ2-1; the D is unclear. CDR3 length equals 14 residues. CDR1 is SGHAT, CDR2 FQNNGV, per germline. V lost 6 bases to trimming and J lost 0 bases, with 9 bases between them. The CDR3: CASRSLNSYNEQFF. The CDR3 nucleotides are TGTGCCAGCAGAAGTTTAAACTCCTACAATGAGCAGTTCTTC.

There are many counts of this clonotype. The V and J genes are TRBV5-1 and TRBJ2-3; 11 bases match TRBD1. Germline V gives CDR1 SGHRS, CDR2 YFSETQ. V gave up 2 bases and J gave up 5 bases; unmatched junction bases: 4. CDR3 length equals 15 residues. DNA of the CDR3: TGCGCCAGCAGCTTTTGGACAGGGGGCTTAGATACGCAGTATTTT. This gives the protein CASSFWTGGLDTQYF.

This clonotype came up many times. The chain employs TRBV4-3 and TRBJ1-1; 8 nucleotides agree with TRBD1. The V gene end was trimmed by 0 bases and the J gene end by 5 bases; junction bases not matched to a gene: 2. The CDR3 totals 14 residues. CDR1 LGHNA and CDR2 YSLEER come from the germline V gene. This CDR3 is CASSQDRGLTEAFF. CDR3 coding DNA: TGCGCCAGCAGCCAAGACAGGGGGCTAACTGAAGCTTTCTTT.

This clonotype has a count of ten or more. One junction end does not reproduce the germline sequence, and a read error may be involved. V gene TRBV2 combines with J gene TRBJ2-7, with 8 positions matching TRBD1. Germline V lookup: CDR1 SNHLY, CDR2 FYNNEI. The CDR3 contains 15 residues. In DNA, the CDR3 is TGTGCCAGCAGCGAAGGACAGGGTGACGTCTACGAGCAGTACTTC. Protein: CASSEGQGDVYEQYF.

To note about this clonotype: This sequence may be a read error, since a much larger clone differs from it by one base. The chain combines TRBV12-3 or TRBV12-4 with TRBJ2-1; the D call may be TRBD1 or TRBD2 (6 bases each). The CDR3 is 14 residues long. The ends were cut back, 3 bases at V and 9 bases at J, with 15 bases in the middle. The CDR3: CASSFRLEGGEQFF. In DNA, the CDR3 is TGTGCCAGCAGTTTTAGGCTAGAGGGGGGTGAGCAGTTCTTC.

This clonotype was picked up many times. The rearrangement joins TRBV28 to TRBJ2-1, with unresolved D. In germline, CDR1 is MDHEN, CDR2 SYDVKM. Deletions cut 3 bases from V and 6 bases from J, with 6 bases between. The CDR3 is 12 residues long. The CDR3 protein is CASSFPPNEQFF. The CDR3 DNA follows: TGTGCCAGCAGTTTTCCGCCCAATGAGCAGTTCTTC.

This clonotype was seen ten or more times. V usage is TRBV6-4 and J usage is TRBJ2-6; no reliable D call. CDR1 is MRHNA, CDR2 SNTAGT, per germline. This CDR3 contains 14 residues. V was cut by 2 bases and J by 2 bases, with 4 bases left in between. CDR3 nucleotide sequence: TGTGCCAGCAGTGACAGGGCTGGGGCCAACGTCCTGACTTTC. This codes for CASSDRAGANVLTF.

The sample holds many counts of this clonotype. J is TRBJ2-3 and V is TRBV27; D unresolved. Germline lookup yields CDR1 MNHEY and CDR2 SMNVEV (reference sequence). Trimming left V 6 bases short and J 9 bases short, with 13 bases between. The CDR3 spans 12 residues. The CDR3 DNA follows: TGTGCCAGCAGCCCCACGCTTCCGACGCAGTATTTT. As protein: CASSPTLPTQYF.

The chain employs TRBV28 and TRBJ2-1, with no clear D. Trimming cost V 4 bases and J 7 bases, with 8 bases left between them. Germline V gene lookup returns CDR1 MDHEN and CDR2 SYDVKM. The CDR3 loop spans 12 amino acids. The CDR3 reads CASSSFGNEQFF. The DNA of the CDR3 is TGTGCCAGCAGTTCGTTCGGAAATGAGCAGTTCTTC.